A selection of T cell receptor beta chains follows, all from one sample in a study of blood T cell repertoires in COVID-19. The assay was immunoSEQ multiplex PCR, and TCRdb's table has in-frame clones only and misses some. The sample holds over 100,000 clones, 90% seen once. The sample was peripheral blood. These receptors all stem from a human donor in a cohort sampled during active COVID-19. The CDR3 runs from the conserved cysteine through the conserved F or W. D genes are given only for firm matches. Only some rows state a clone size, as once, few, many or a class for expanded clones.

clone_size	v_call	j_call	d_call	cdr3_nt	cdr3_aa
NA	TRBV5-4	TRBJ2-3	TRBD2	TGTGCCAGCAGCTTGGGGGTGGCTGGCGGGAGGGCCAACACAGATACGCAGTATTTT	CASSLGVAGGRANTDTQYF
NA	TRBV4-2	TRBJ2-1	TRBD2	TGTGCCAGCAGCCAAGATCTTGCGGGAGCCTACAATGAGCAGTTCTTC	CASSQDLAGAYNEQFF
NA	TRBV4-1	TRBJ2-1	NA	TGCGCCAGCAGCCAAGTGGCTAGCAACTCCTACAATGAGCAGTTCTTC	CASSQVASNSYNEQFF
NA	TRBV5-1	TRBJ2-1	NA	TGCGCCAGCAGCTTAGGGCAGGGGGAGCAGTTCTTC	CASSLGQGEQFF
NA	TRBV6-5	TRBJ2-5	TRBD2	TGTGCCAGCAGCCTCACGGGGGGGCCTGAGACCCAGTACTTC	CASSLTGGPETQYF
NA	TRBV18	TRBJ2-5	TRBD1	TGTGCCAGCTCACCAGAGGGGGCCGCCCGAGAGACCCAGTACTTC	CASSPEGAARETQYF
NA	TRBV5-1	TRBJ2-5	NA	TGCGCCAGCAGCTTGGTAGGGGAACAAGAGACCCAGTACTTC	CASSLVGEQETQYF
NA	TRBV28	TRBJ2-7	TRBD1	TGTGCCAGCAGTAATAGGGGGCCCTCCTACGAGCAGTACTTC	CASSNRGPSYEQYF
few	TRBV11-2	TRBJ2-4	NA	TGTGCCAGCAGGAGACTTACCTCGGGAAACATTCAGTACTTC	CASRRLTSGNIQYF
NA	TRBV7-8	TRBJ2-2	TRBD2	TGTGCCAGCAGCACCGGGACTAGAATTTCCGGGGAGCTGTTTTTT	CASSTGTRISGELFF
NA	TRBV28	TRBJ2-3	NA	TGTGCCAGCGGGGGCTCCAGTCTGAATACGCAGTATTTT	CASGGSSLNTQYF
NA	TRBV19	TRBJ2-3	TRBD2	TGTGCCAGTAGTATAGACAAGACTAGCGCAGATACGCAGTATTTT	CASSIDKTSADTQYF
NA	TRBV7-2	TRBJ2-7	NA	TGTGCCAGCAGCTTAGAGAGCGGGTCATCCTACGAGCAGTACTTC	CASSLESGSSYEQYF
NA	TRBV11-2	TRBJ1-6	NA	TGTGCCAGCAGCTCCAGACCGGGATCACCCCTCCACTTT	CASSSRPGSPLHF
NA	TRBV7-9	TRBJ2-6	NA	TGTGCCAGCAGCCCTCAGTCACCTGGGGCCAACGTCCTGACTTTC	CASSPQSPGANVLTF
once	TRBV19	TRBJ1-1	NA	TGTGCCAGTCAAAGGGGCACTGAAGCTTTCTTT	CASQRGTEAFF
NA	TRBV9	TRBJ2-5	TRBD2	TGTGCCAGCAGCGTAGGAGGACTAGCGGGAGTAGAGACCCAGTACTTC	CASSVGGLAGVETQYF
NA	TRBV12-5	TRBJ1-2	TRBD1	TGTGCTAGTGGTTCGGGGACAGGGGGCGAGGATAACTATGGCTACACCTTC	CASGSGTGGEDNYGYTF
NA	TRBV27	TRBJ1-1	NA	TGTGCCAGCAGTTTATCGGGGAGTGGGTACACTGAAGCTTTCTTT	CASSLSGSGYTEAFF
NA	TRBV7-9	TRBJ2-7	NA	TGTGCCAGCAGCTTCCGGGACTCATCCTACGAGCAGTACTTC	CASSFRDSSYEQYF
NA	TRBV5-6	TRBJ1-1	NA	TGTGCCAGCAGCTTTTCCCCAGGGAAAGGCGCTGAAGCTTTCTTT	CASSFSPGKGAEAFF
NA	TRBV28	TRBJ2-1	NA	TGTGCCAGCAGTTTAAGCCAAAACCACGGCAATGAGCAGTTCTTC	CASSLSQNHGNEQFF
NA	TRBV5-4	TRBJ2-7	TRBD1	TGTGCCAGCAGCTTCAGGACAGGGGGCTACGAGCAGTACTTC	CASSFRTGGYEQYF
once	TRBV24-1	TRBJ1-2	TRBD1	TGTGCCACCAGTGACCAGACAGGGCACTATGGCTACACCTTC	CATSDQTGHYGYTF
NA	TRBV23-1	TRBJ1-2	TRBD1	TGCGCCAGCAGTCATCAGACAGGGAACTATGGCTACACCTTC	CASSHQTGNYGYTF
NA	TRBV12-3/TRBV12-4	TRBJ2-2	TRBD1	TGTGCCAGCAGGGACAGGGGGGCCGGGGAGCTGTTTTTT	CASRDRGAGELFF
once	TRBV6-1	TRBJ2-7	NA	TGTGCCAGCAGTGAAAGTCGGTCTGTCAACGAGCAGTACTTC	CASSESRSVNEQYF
once	TRBV12-3/TRBV12-4	TRBJ1-2	NA	TGTGCCAGCAGTCTCCAGGGCCCGTATGGCTACACCTTC	CASSLQGPYGYTF
NA	TRBV9	TRBJ2-6	NA	TGTGCCAGCAGCGACCGGCGGGGACTGGGCTCTGGGGCCAACGTCCTGACTTTC	CASSDRRGLGSGANVLTF
NA	TRBV15	TRBJ1-4	NA	TGTGCCACCAGCCCGTTTAGGGGAGGGGATGAAAAACTGTTTTTT	CATSPFRGGDEKLFF
NA	TRBV24-1	TRBJ2-2	NA	TGTGCCACCAGCCAGAGGAGGGAGCTGTTTTTT	CATSQRRELFF
once	TRBV10-3	TRBJ2-7	TRBD1	TGTGCCATCAGACAGGGGGCGGGCCTAGTACTACGGGAGCAGTACTTC	CAIRQGAGLVLREQYF
NA	TRBV3-1/TRBV3-2	TRBJ1-4	NA	TGTGCCAGCAGCCAATACGGGGGAAATAATGAAAAACTGTTTTTT	CASSQYGGNNEKLFF
NA	TRBV15	TRBJ2-7	TRBD2	TGTGCCACCAGCAGTCGGACTAGCGGGTCGACCTACGAGCAGTACTTC	CATSSRTSGSTYEQYF
NA	TRBV7-2	TRBJ1-4	NA	TGTGCCAGCAGCCTTCAAGGGGGTTATGAAAAACTGTTTTTT	CASSLQGGYEKLFF
NA	TRBV18	TRBJ2-7	TRBD1	TGTGCCAGCTCACCATATCGGGACAGAGTCCACGAGCAGTACTTC	CASSPYRDRVHEQYF
NA	TRBV9	TRBJ2-2	TRBD1	TGTGCCAGCAGCGTAGGCCCCGAGGGGGCTCACACCGGGGAGCTGTTTTTT	CASSVGPEGAHTGELFF
NA	TRBV7-2	TRBJ2-1	TRBD2	TGTGCCAGCAGCTTAGCTAGCGGGATGCCGTTAAGTGAGCAGTTCTTC	CASSLASGMPLSEQFF
NA	TRBV9	TRBJ2-3	NA	TGTGCCAGCAGCGTATCGAGCGCAGATACGCAGTATTTT	CASSVSSADTQYF
NA	TRBV6-5	TRBJ2-7	NA	TGTGCCAGCAGGAAACAGGAGCCCTACGAGCAGTACTTC	CASRKQEPYEQYF
NA	TRBV4-2	TRBJ2-5	TRBD1	TGTGCCAGCAGCCAAATGGGGGACAGGGAACTTTGGGAGACCCAGTACTTC	CASSQMGDRELWETQYF
NA	TRBV28	TRBJ2-5	TRBD1	TGTGCCAGCAGCCAGGGGGCTGAGACCCAGTACTTC	CASSQGAETQYF
NA	TRBV19	TRBJ2-7	TRBD1	TGTGCCAGTAGTATCGGGACAGGGTCCTACGAGCAGTACTTC	CASSIGTGSYEQYF
NA	TRBV7-2	TRBJ1-1	NA	TGTGCCAGCAGCTCCCAGCGGTTCTTGAACACTGAAGCTTTCTTT	CASSSQRFLNTEAFF
once	TRBV7-9	TRBJ2-1	TRBD2	TGTGCCAGCAGCTTATTGGGTAGCGGGAGGGGAGGGAATGAGCAGTTCTTC	CASSLLGSGRGGNEQFF
few	TRBV19	TRBJ2-2	TRBD1	TGTGCCAGCATGGGACAGGGGGTGACGAACACCGGGGAGCTGTTTTTT	CASMGQGVTNTGELFF